This T cell receptor beta chain was sequenced during a study of vaccination effects on CD4 cells after COVID-19. Study-level results: Long after vaccination, the clones induced by infection and by vaccine shrank markedly in size.

Before sequencing, viral peptide pools were used by the ViraFEST assay to expand antigen-specific CD4+ T cells. Cells that had been cultured for about 10 days were the source of isolated CD4+ T cells. Points on this clone: The target antigen is unknown.

Profiling relied on immunoSEQ multiplex PCR, and the TCRdb table lists in-frame clones only, not all of them. The table records some 79,000 clones, roughly 72% of them present only once. This receptor was obtained from a human donor who received a COVID-19 vaccine. Here the sequenced sample was CD4+ T cells from PBMCs cultured with HCoV-229E spike peptides, taken before COVID-19 vaccination.

CDR3 in DNA: TGTGCCAGCTCACCATTCGCTGAGAATGAGCAGTTCTTC. Encoded protein: CASSPFAENEQFF. The rearrangement joins TRBV18 to TRBJ2-1, with D uncertain. V lost 2 bases and J 7 bases, leaving 9 bases between the germline ends. The length of the CDR3 is 13 residues. Germline V CDR1 and CDR2: KGHSH, LQKENI.